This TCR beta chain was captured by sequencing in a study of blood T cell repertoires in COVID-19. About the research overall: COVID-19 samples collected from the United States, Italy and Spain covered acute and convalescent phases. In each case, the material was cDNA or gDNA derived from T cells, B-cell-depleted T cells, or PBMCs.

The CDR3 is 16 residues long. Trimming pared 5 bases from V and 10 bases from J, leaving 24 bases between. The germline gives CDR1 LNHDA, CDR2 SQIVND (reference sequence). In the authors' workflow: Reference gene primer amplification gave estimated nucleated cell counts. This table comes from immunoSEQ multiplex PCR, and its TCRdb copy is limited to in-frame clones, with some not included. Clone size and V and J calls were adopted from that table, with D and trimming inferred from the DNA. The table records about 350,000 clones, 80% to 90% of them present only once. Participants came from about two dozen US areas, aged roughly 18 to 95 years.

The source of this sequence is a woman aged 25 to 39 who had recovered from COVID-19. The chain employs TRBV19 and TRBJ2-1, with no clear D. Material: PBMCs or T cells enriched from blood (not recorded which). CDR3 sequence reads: CASSHLGTRLQSEQFF. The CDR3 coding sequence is TGTGCCAGTAGTCATTTAGGAACCAGGCTACAATCAGAGCAGTTCTTC.